The 14 T cell receptor beta chains in this list originate from one sample, sequenced in a study of shared clonotypes between healthy human individuals. Assay used: immunoSEQ multiplex PCR; TCRdb lists only in-frame clones, some missing. The sample records under 85,000 clones, about 61% being singletons. Source material: memory CD8+ T cells sorted from blood. Subset indicated: CD45RO+ cells pooled with CCR7-negative TemRA cells. These receptor sequences come from a man in his thirties or forties in good health.

J is TRBJ2-1 and V is TRBV11-1; 8 bases agree with TRBD1. Germline lookup yields CDR1 SGHAT and CDR2 FQDESV (reference sequence). The trim removed 5 bases at V and 9 bases at J, leaving 9 bases unmatched. CDR3 size: 14 residues. CDR3 DNA: TGTGCCAGCAGCGATTCGACAGGGGTGGGTGAGCAGTTCTTC. Its protein is CASSDSTGVGEQFF.

CDR3: CASSLGLAGGYHTDTQYF. The CDR3 DNA follows: TGCGCCAGCAGCTTGGGGCTAGCGGGAGGGTACCACACAGATACGCAGTATTTT. The chain couples TRBV5-1 to TRBJ2-3, with 12 bases matching TRBD2. Germline CDR1 reads SGHRS; CDR2 reads YFSETQ. J gave up 2 bases and V 0 bases, and 7 bases lay outside the gene matches. The CDR3 runs 18 residues.

This clone was picked up a small number of times. The chain couples TRBV28 to TRBJ2-7; D perhaps matches TRBD1 (6 bases). V was cut by 10 bases and J by 1 base, with 11 bases left in between. The CDR3 loop spans 12 amino acids. Germline lookup yields CDR1 MDHEN and CDR2 SYDVKM. This CDR3 reads CATSGDSYEQYF. The CDR3 DNA reads TGTGCCACCTCAGGGGATTCCTACGAGCAGTACTTC.

The V call is TRBV10-3, the J call TRBJ2-1; 9 bases fit TRBD2. The CDR3 is 16 amino acids. Unmatched junction bases numbered 14, after V lost 6 bases and J lost 8 bases. Germline V gives CDR1 ENHRY, CDR2 SYGVKD. In DNA form, the CDR3 reads TGTGCCATCAGCCTGACTAGCGGCCCCACGGTCGATGAGCAGTTCTTC. This translates into CAISLTSGPTVDEQFF.

The V gene is TRBV14, the J gene TRBJ2-3; 12 bases are shared with TRBD2. With V trimmed by 5 bases and J by 3 bases, 3 bases remained unmatched. The CDR3 runs 15 residues. CDR1 is SGHDN and CDR2 is FVKESK in the germline V gene. For the CDR3, the DNA is TGTGCCAGCAGCAGGACTAGCGGGATGACAGATACGCAGTATTTT. It yields the protein CASSRTSGMTDTQYF.

The chain couples TRBV4-1 to TRBJ2-2, with 7 bases that match TRBD1. The junction had 8 bases not matched to a gene; V was cut back by 4 bases and J by 6 bases. This CDR3 has 15 residues. Germline loops: CDR1 MGHRA, CDR2 YSYEKL. The CDR3 region is CASSPRQGVPGELFF. CDR3 nucleotide sequence: TGCGCCAGCAGCCCCCGACAGGGCGTACCCGGGGAGCTGTTTTTT.

CDR3 sequence: CASSETGTYGYTF. The CDR3 DNA reads as TGTGCCAGCAGTGAGACAGGGACCTATGGCTACACCTTC. The V and J genes are TRBV2 and TRBJ1-2, with 7 bases identical to TRBD1. J lost 4 bases, V lost 3 bases, and 2 bases had no gene match. The germline V gene has CDR1 SNHLY and CDR2 FYNNEI. The CDR3 has 13 residues.

The chain links TRBV7-2 to TRBJ2-3, with 8 bases that match TRBD2. Per germline, CDR1 SGHTA and CDR2 FQGNSA. The V segment lost 6 bases and the J segment 5 bases; nucleotides outside the gene matches: 1. This CDR3 comprises 12 residues. The CDR3 region has the DNA TGTGCCAGCAGACGGGGGGGAGATACGCAGTATTTT. It is translated as CASRRGGDTQYF.

The chain has TRBV27 and TRBJ2-1; D perhaps matches TRBD1 (6 bases). Trimming cost V 8 bases and J 5 bases, with 16 bases left between them. Germline assignment: CDR1 MNHEY and CDR2 SMNVEV (reference sequence). This CDR3 has 14 amino acids. Written as DNA, the CDR3 is TGTGCCAGCCGACGGCAGGGGCAAAACAATGAGCAGTTCTTC. This codes for CASRRQGQNNEQFF.

This clone was observed once. This chain links TRBV6-5 with TRBJ2-7; D not resolved. The CDR3 loop spans 15 amino acids. From germline, CDR1 is MNHEY and CDR2 SVGAGI. V was trimmed by 0 bases and J by 5 bases, leaving 14 bases between them. The CDR3 DNA reads as TGTGCCAGCAGTTACTCGACGGAGAACCTCAACGAGCAGTACTTC. It codes for CASSYSTENLNEQYF.

The sample holds a few counts of this clone. The rearrangement uses TRBV5-4 and TRBJ2-1; tentatively, D is TRBD1 (6 bases). Per the germline V gene, CDR1 is SGHNT and CDR2 is YYREEE (reference sequence). CDR3 length: 13 amino acids. V was shortened by 2 bases and J by 6 bases, with 9 bases between the two germline ends. CDR3 region: CASSFTGPNEQFF. The CDR3 coding sequence is TGTGCCAGCAGCTTTACAGGGCCCAATGAGCAGTTCTTC.

The V call is TRBV27, the J call TRBJ2-3, with 7 bases lining up with TRBD2. The CDR3 contains 15 residues. Germline trimming cut 8 bases from V and 4 bases from J; bases unmatched to any gene: 12. Germline V lookup: CDR1 MNHEY, CDR2 SMNVEV (reference sequence). This chain's CDR3 is CASGREGGPSDTQYF. Written as DNA, the CDR3 is TGTGCCAGCGGGCGTGAGGGAGGGCCGTCAGATACGCAGTATTTT.

This sequence joins TRBV13 and TRBJ1-1, with 7 bases identical to TRBD1. The V gene's germline CDR1 is PRHDT and CDR2 FYEKMQ (reference sequence). V shed 4 bases and J 5 bases; nucleotides not matched to a gene: 4. The length of the CDR3 is 13 residues. CDR3 sequence (DNA): TGTGCCAGCAGCTCGACAGGGAGAACTGAAGCTTTCTTT. It specifies CASSSTGRTEAFF.

V and J are TRBV4-2 and TRBJ1-5; D may be TRBD1 (5 bases). CDR1 and CDR2 from the germline V gene are LGHNA and YNFKEQ. V gave up 0 bases and J gave up 6 bases, with 12 bases separating them. This CDR3 region has 15 residues. CDR3 sequence (DNA): TGTGCCAGCAGCCAAGATGGGGGTTTGGGTCAGCCCCAGCATTTT. Residues: CASSQDGGLGQPQHF.